The 24 T cell receptor beta chains below were found in one sample sequenced in a study of beta chain features in type 1 diabetes. TCRB transcripts that were expressed got sequenced, as all of the isolated RNA had been reverse transcribed. Method: immunoSEQ multiplex PCR; TCRdb's copy keeps in-frame clones and lacks some. The data hold about 360,000 clones, with over 10% observed a single time. Sequences were obtained from naive CD4+ T cells from blood. These receptors came from a man aged 18 to 30 in good health.

This rearrangement joins TRBV7-3 to TRBJ2-1; D ambiguous. CDR3 length: 13 amino acids. Trimming took 0 bases from V and 8 from J, leaving 8 bases between them. Germline V gene data show CDR1 as SGHTA and CDR2 as FQGTGA. The CDR3 spells CASSLTVRDEQFF. The CDR3 DNA follows: TGTGCCAGCAGCTTAACGGTCCGCGATGAGCAGTTCTTC.

The chain has TRBV7-8 and TRBJ2-1; no definite D call. CDR1 is SGHVS, CDR2 FQNEAQ, per germline. This CDR3 comprises 13 residues. Trimming pared 7 bases from V and 4 bases from J, leaving 11 bases between. The CDR3 sequence is CASTKQVYNEQFF. CDR3 coding DNA: TGTGCCAGCACCAAGCAGGTATACAATGAGCAGTTCTTC.

This clone was counted ten times or more. Sequence at one end of the junction differs from germline and may be a read error. This chain uses TRBV4-3 with TRBJ2-4; D remains ambiguous. The CDR3 length is 13 residues. Germline assignment: CDR1 LGHNA and CDR2 YSLEER. CDR3 residues: CASSQVLQTMLHF. For the CDR3, the DNA is TGCGCCAGCAGCCAAGTCTTACAGACCATGTTACACTTC.

This clone was seen a handful of times. The J gene is TRBJ1-4, the V gene TRBV10-3; TRBD1 aligns across 7 bases. The V gene end was trimmed by 4 bases and the J gene end by 3 bases; junction bases not matched to a gene: 5. The length of the CDR3 is 15 residues. In germline, CDR1 is ENHRY, CDR2 SYGVKD. The CDR3, as DNA: TGTGCCATCAGTGTGGGACAGCCAGCTAATGAAAAACTGTTTTTT. It yields the protein CAISVGQPANEKLFF.

The gene calls are TRBV5-6 and TRBJ1-1, with D tentatively TRBD1 (6 bases). The CDR3 consists of 14 residues. The germline V gene encodes CDR1 SGHDT and CDR2 YYEEEE. CDR3 residues: CRGHRAWRDTEAFF. The CDR3 coding sequence is TGTCGTGGGCACAGGGCCTGGCGGGACACTGAAGCTTTCTTT.

This clone was seen a few times. The chain joins TRBV7-9 to TRBJ2-1; TRBD1 aligns across 7 bases. The germline gives CDR1 SEHNR, CDR2 FQNEAQ (reference sequence). V was clipped by 4 bases and J by 4 bases; unmatched bases: 4. The CDR3 consists of 14 residues. The CDR3 region has the DNA TGTGCCAGCAGCTATTCAGGGGGATACAATGAGCAGTTCTTC. Its protein product is CASSYSGGYNEQFF. The entire variable domain, with the rest obtained from reference TRBV7-9 and TRBJ2-1, is as follows: DTGVSQNPRHKITKRGQNVTFRCDPISEHNRLYWYRQTLGQGPEFLTYFQNEAQLEKSRLLSDRFSAERPKGSFSTLEIQRTEQGDSAMYLCASSYSGGYNEQFFGPGTRLTVL.

The rearrangement uses TRBV7-9 and TRBJ2-3; D gene unclear. V lost 8 bases to trimming and J lost 0 bases, with 12 bases between them. The CDR3 is made up of 14 amino acids. Germline V gene sequence: CDR1 SEHNR, CDR2 FQNEAQ (reference sequence). CDR3 bases: TGTGCCAGCGGTGAACTAACAAGCACAGATACGCAGTATTTT. This gives the protein CASGELTSTDTQYF.

The rearrangement uses TRBV19 and TRBJ1-1; maybe TRBD1 (5 bases). The V and J ends lost 7 bases and 3 bases respectively, with 18 bases between them. The CDR3 has 15 amino acids. Germline V lookup: CDR1 LNHDA, CDR2 SQIVND (reference sequence). CDR3 protein: CASTLQTAGDTEAFF. The CDR3 DNA reads TGTGCCAGTACCCTGCAGACGGCGGGGGACACTGAAGCTTTCTTT.

The chain couples TRBV6-5 to TRBJ2-2; D possibly corresponds to TRBD1 (5 bases). Per germline, CDR1 MNHEY and CDR2 SVGAGI. V lost 9 bases and J lost 7, with 12 bases in between. The CDR3 consists of 12 residues. The CDR3 region has the DNA TGTGCCAGTACCCTCCAGGGCGGGGAGCTGTTTTTT. Its protein is CASTLQGGELFF.

The CDR3 protein is CASSESGLARNEQFF. The CDR3 bases are TGTGCCAGCAGTGAAAGTGGGCTAGCGAGGAATGAGCAGTTCTTC. This chain joins TRBV6-1 and TRBJ2-1, with D possibly matching TRBD2 (6 bases). Germline values: CDR1 MNHNS, CDR2 SASEGT. The CDR3 is made up of 15 amino acids. V gave up 2 bases and J gave up 7 bases, with 15 bases separating them.

V is TRBV18 and J is TRBJ2-7; 8 positions agree with TRBD1. Trimming at V came to 4 bases and at J to 5 bases, leaving 13 bases not matched to a gene. This CDR3 has 16 amino acids. Germline V gene sequence: CDR1 KGHSH, CDR2 LQKENI. The CDR3 reads CASSLETGAASDEQYF. CDR3 coding DNA: TGTGCCAGCTCACTGGAGACAGGGGCCGCGTCTGACGAGCAGTACTTC.

This clone was observed a few times. The J gene is TRBJ2-7, the V gene TRBV7-2; perhaps TRBD1 as D (6 bases). V shed 5 bases and J shed 3 bases, with 14 bases lying between them. This CDR3 spans 14 amino acids. Germline V gene data show CDR1 as SGHTA and CDR2 as FQGNSA. CDR3: CASSAATGHYEQYF. CDR3 coding DNA: TGTGCCAGCAGCGCGGCGACAGGTCACTACGAGCAGTACTTC. The entire variable domain, with the rest obtained from reference TRBV7-2 and TRBJ2-7, is as follows: GAGVSQSPSNKVTEKGKDVELRCDPISGHTALYWYRQSLGQGLEFLIYFQGNSAPDKSGLPSDRFSAERTGGSVSTLTIQRTQQEDSAVYLCASSAATGHYEQYFGPGTRLTVT.

The rearrangement uses TRBV5-1 and TRBJ2-2, with no clear D. The CDR3 has 14 residues. The V gene's germline CDR1 is SGHRS and CDR2 YFSETQ. Trimming removed 2 bases from V and 4 bases from J, with 9 bases in between. CDR3 amino acids: CASSLDMGTGELFF. DNA of the CDR3: TGCGCCAGCAGCTTAGACATGGGCACCGGGGAGCTGTTTTTT.

This clone was found a few times. This sequence joins TRBV28 and TRBJ2-5; D is perhaps TRBD2 (5 bases). Trimming left V 5 bases short and J 1 base short, with 17 bases between. This CDR3 has 16 residues. Germline V CDR1 and CDR2: MDHEN, SYDVKM. CDR3 region: CASSLPRRGPQETQYF. The CDR3 DNA is TGTGCCAGCAGTCTCCCCCGAAGAGGGCCCCAAGAGACCCAGTACTTC. Using reference TRBV28 and TRBJ2-5 for the parts outside the CDR3, the full variable domain is DVKVTQSSRYLVKRTGEKVFLECVQDMDHENMFWYRQDPGLGLRLIYFSYDVKMKEKGDIPEGYSVSREKKERFSLILESASTNQTSMYLCASSLPRRGPQETQYFGPGTRLLVL.

Comments on this clone: The sample holds other DNA sequences that translate to the same CDR3. The chain links TRBV7-2 to TRBJ2-7; the match to TRBD2 covers 14 bases. The germline V gene encodes CDR1 SGHTA and CDR2 FQGNSA. The V and J ends lost 4 bases and 4 bases, in that order; junction bases with no gene match: 3. The CDR3 covers 15 residues. The CDR3 sequence: CASSSGTSGSYEQYF. DNA of the CDR3: TGTGCCAGCAGCTCCGGGACTAGCGGGAGTTACGAGCAGTACTTC.

This rearrangement joins TRBV28 to TRBJ1-2; TRBD1 matches at 7 bases. V lost 3 bases, J lost 5 bases, and 6 bases stayed unmatched. The CDR3 is made up of 14 amino acids. Germline CDR1 is MDHEN and CDR2 is SYDVKM. CDR3 in amino acids: CASSLGQSPYGYTF. CDR3 bases: TGTGCCAGCAGTTTGGGACAGTCTCCGTATGGCTACACCTTC.

This clone has just a few counts. The V and J genes are TRBV5-1 and TRBJ1-4; D is undetermined. The V end lost 0 bases, the J end lost 7 bases, and 4 bases lay between the germline ends. Germline V lookup: CDR1 SGHRS, CDR2 YFSETQ. CDR3 length equals 12 residues. CDR3 in amino acids: CASSLAFEKLFF. The CDR3 DNA reads as TGCGCCAGCAGCTTGGCTTTTGAAAAACTGTTTTTT.

CDR3 amino acids: CASSPGGSYSNQPQHF. CDR3 bases: TGTGCCAGCAGCCCCGGGGGGAGCTATAGCAATCAGCCCCAGCATTTT. V is TRBV7-2 and J is TRBJ1-5; D is possibly TRBD1 (5 bases). The length of the CDR3 is 16 residues. Trimming cost V 5 bases and J 0 bases, with 14 bases left between them. The germline CDR1 and CDR2 sequences are SGHTA and FQGNSA.

This clone has just a few counts. The chain is built from TRBV7-2 and TRBJ2-7; TRBD2 might be the D (5 bases). The V end lost 3 bases, the J end lost 2 bases, and 17 bases lay between the germline ends. CDR1 is SGHTA, CDR2 FQGNSA, per germline. The CDR3 consists of 16 residues. The CDR3 region has the DNA TGTGCCAGCAGCTTTAGTAGGTCGGGAAACACCTACGAGCAGTACTTC. The encoded protein is CASSFSRSGNTYEQYF. Full variable domain (outside the CDR3, taken from reference TRBV7-2 and TRBJ2-7): GAGVSQSPSNKVTEKGKDVELRCDPISGHTALYWYRQSLGQGLEFLIYFQGNSAPDKSGLPSDRFSAERTGGSVSTLTIQRTQQEDSAVYLCASSFSRSGNTYEQYFGPGTRLTVT.

This rearrangement joins TRBV5-6 to TRBJ2-3; 12 nucleotides align to TRBD1. With V trimmed by 0 bases and J by 2 bases, 1 base remained unmatched. Germline-derived CDR1 and CDR2 are SGHDT and YYEEEE. The CDR3 runs to 16 residues. Here the CDR3 DNA reads TGTGCCAGCAGCTTGGTGGGACAGGGGGCCACAGATACGCAGTATTTT. It specifies CASSLVGQGATDTQYF. The complete variable domain, with remaining parts taken from reference TRBV5-6 and TRBJ2-3, reads DAGVTQSPTHLIKTRGQQVTLRCSPKSGHDTVSWYQQALGQGPQFIFQYYEEEERQRGNFPDRFSGHQFPNYSSELNVNALLLGDSALYLCASSLVGQGATDTQYFGPGTRLTVL.

The chain is built from TRBV5-4 and TRBJ2-7; D may be TRBD2 (7 bases). CDR1 is SGHNT and CDR2 is YYREEE in the germline V gene (reference sequence). V lost 1 base and J lost 3, with 14 bases in between. CDR3 length: 15 amino acids. CDR3 sequence (DNA): TGTGCCAGCAGCTTGCCCTCGGGGGGCGTCTACGAGCAGTACTTC. Translation gives CASSLPSGGVYEQYF. The full variable domain, with the rest looked up from reference TRBV5-4 and TRBJ2-7, is ETGVTQSPTHLIKTRGQQVTLRCSSQSGHNTVSWYQQALGQGPQFIFQYYREEENGRGNFPPRFSGLQFPNYSSELNVNALELDDSALYLCASSLPSGGVYEQYFGPGTRLTVT.

The CDR3 reads CASSPGGSVSPLHF. CDR3 nucleotide sequence: TGCGCCAGCAGCCCGGGAGGGAGCGTTTCACCCCTCCACTTT. The genes are TRBV4-3 and TRBJ1-6, with D unresolved. The CDR3 consists of 14 residues. The germline CDR1 and CDR2 sequences are LGHNA and YSLEER. V was pared by 4 bases and J by 9 bases, with 13 bases between.

The gene calls are TRBV5-1 and TRBJ1-4; no definite D call. Trimming removed 2 bases at V and 0 bases at J, with 5 bases between. Germline CDR1 SGHRS, CDR2 YFSETQ. CDR3 size: 14 residues. CDR3 amino acids: CASSLAPTNEKLFF. DNA for the CDR3: TGCGCCAGCAGCTTAGCGCCAACTAATGAAAAACTGTTTTTT.

A few counts support this clone. The chain recombines TRBV29-1 with TRBJ2-2, with 9 bases fitting TRBD1. V dropped 6 bases and J dropped 3; count of bases not matched to a gene: 5. The germline gives CDR1 SQVTM, CDR2 ANQGSEA. This CDR3 comprises 14 residues. CDR3 sequence (DNA): TGCAGCGTCCCCGGGACAGGGCACACCGGGGAGCTGTTTTTT. The encoded protein is CSVPGTGHTGELFF.